This TCR beta chain is from a study of blood T cell repertoires in COVID-19. For the study at large: Sites across the United States, Italy and Spain contributed samples from acute and convalescent COVID-19. Sources were T cells, B-cell-depleted T cells, or PBMCs; the material itself was cDNA or gDNA.

Trimming took 0 bases from V and 2 from J, leaving 10 bases between them. Germline V gene lookup returns CDR1 PRHDT and CDR2 FYEKMQ (reference sequence). The CDR3 runs to 16 residues. Authors' processing steps: Estimation of nucleated cell counts was performed using reference gene primer amplification. Some clones are missing from TCRdb's copy, which holds only in-frame ones; the method was immunoSEQ multiplex PCR. The D gene and trimming were derived from the DNA, and the V and J assignments and clone size from that table. The sample yields about 61,000 clones, 88% seen once. The receptor was isolated from a human donor in a cohort sampled during active COVID-19. The genes are TRBV13 and TRBJ2-2, with D perhaps TRBD2 (7 bases). Sequenced sample: peripheral blood. The chain's CDR3 is CASSLGRGLNTGELFF. In DNA, the CDR3 is TGTGCCAGCAGCTTAGGGCGGGGGCTCAACACCGGGGAGCTGTTTTTT.